This TCR beta chain was recorded in a study of T cell responses to AZD1222 COVID-19 vaccine. Study-wide points: Repertoire sampling happened only post peak T cell response. CD4 TCRs associated with vaccination spanned spike, dominating at 160-218 and 743-854. AZD1222 recipients seropositive at baseline numbered only five to seven. White British people made up most donors, females outnumbered males, and clonal diversity was possibly underestimated.

Germline CDR1 reads SGHRS; CDR2 reads YFSETQ. The CDR3 totals 15 residues. Trimming at V came to 4 bases and at J to 4 bases, leaving 8 bases not matched to a gene. Worth noting for this clone: Antigen: not known.

Sequenced by immunoSEQ multiplex PCR; TCRdb stores in-frame clones only, minus some. In the table there are 80,000 to 100,000 clones, under 95% of which are singletons. The receptor comes from an adult who received the AZD1222 COVID-19 vaccine. The chain uses TRBV5-1 and TRBJ1-5; TRBD1 aligns across 7 bases. The sample was peripheral blood, taken 28 days after the second AZD1222 dose. The CDR3 sequence is CASSPGPGGNQPQHF. For the CDR3, the DNA is TGCGCCAGCAGCCCCGGGCCAGGGGGTAATCAGCCCCAGCATTTT.